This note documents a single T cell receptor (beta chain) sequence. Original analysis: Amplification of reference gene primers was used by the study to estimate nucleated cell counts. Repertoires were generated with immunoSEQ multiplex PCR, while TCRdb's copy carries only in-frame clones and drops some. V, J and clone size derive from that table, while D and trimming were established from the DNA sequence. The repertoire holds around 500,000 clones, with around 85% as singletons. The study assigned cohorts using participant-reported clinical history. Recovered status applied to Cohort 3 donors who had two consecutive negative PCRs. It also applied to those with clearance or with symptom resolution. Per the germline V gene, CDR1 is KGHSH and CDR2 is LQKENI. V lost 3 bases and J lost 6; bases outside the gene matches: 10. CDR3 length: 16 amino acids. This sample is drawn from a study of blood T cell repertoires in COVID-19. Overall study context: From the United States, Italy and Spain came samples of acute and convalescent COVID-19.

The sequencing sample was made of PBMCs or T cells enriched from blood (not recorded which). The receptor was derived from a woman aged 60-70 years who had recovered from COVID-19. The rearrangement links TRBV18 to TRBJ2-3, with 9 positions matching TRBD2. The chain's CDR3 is CASSPTYGTSSDTQYF. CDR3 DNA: TGTGCCAGCTCACCCACCTATGGGACTAGCTCGGATACGCAGTATTTT. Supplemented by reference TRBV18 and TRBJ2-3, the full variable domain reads NAGVMQNPRHLVRRRGQEARLRCSPMKGHSHVYWYRQLPEEGLKFMVYLQKENIIDESGMPKERFSAEFPKEGPSILRIQQVVRGDSAAYFCASSPTYGTSSDTQYFGPGTRLTVL.